Listed here is a single T cell receptor (beta chain). The CDR3 spans 15 residues. The V and J ends lost 2 bases and 5 bases, in that order; junction bases with no gene match: 5. The germline V gene has CDR1 SGHTS and CDR2 YDEGEE. These data are taken from a study of blood T cell repertoires in COVID-19. Only in-frame clones appear in the TCRdb table, and some are missing; sequencing was by immunoSEQ multiplex PCR. The sample carries about 260,000 clones, nearly 85% recorded once. The sequenced material came from peripheral blood. The source of this sequence is a human donor in a cohort sampled during active COVID-19. The chain is built from TRBV5-8 and TRBJ2-5; 11 bases are shared with TRBD2. The CDR3: CASSLRLAGRETQYF. The DNA for the CDR3 is TGTGCCAGCAGCTTACGACTAGCGGGACGGGAGACCCAGTACTTC.